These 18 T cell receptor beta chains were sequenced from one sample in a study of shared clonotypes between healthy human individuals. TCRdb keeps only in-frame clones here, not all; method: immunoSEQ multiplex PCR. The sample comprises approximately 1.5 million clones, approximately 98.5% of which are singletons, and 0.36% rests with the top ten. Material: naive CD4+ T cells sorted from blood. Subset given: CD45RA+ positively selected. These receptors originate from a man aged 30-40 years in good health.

The CDR3 nucleotides are TGTGCCAGTAGTATTAGTCAGCAGCCCCAGCATTTT. Its translation: CASSISQQPQHF. J is TRBJ1-5 and V is TRBV19; D gene uncertain. The CDR3 loop spans 12 amino acids. Trimming removed 3 bases at V and 7 bases at J, with 7 bases between. CDR1 and CDR2 (germline): LNHDA, SQIVND (reference sequence).

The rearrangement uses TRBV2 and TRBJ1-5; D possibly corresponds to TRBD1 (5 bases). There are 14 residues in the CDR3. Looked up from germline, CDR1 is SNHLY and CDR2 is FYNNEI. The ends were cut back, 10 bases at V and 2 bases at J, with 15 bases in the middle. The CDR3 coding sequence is TGTGCCACCACTAGGGGTGACGGCAATCAGCCCCAGCATTTT. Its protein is CATTRGDGNQPQHF.

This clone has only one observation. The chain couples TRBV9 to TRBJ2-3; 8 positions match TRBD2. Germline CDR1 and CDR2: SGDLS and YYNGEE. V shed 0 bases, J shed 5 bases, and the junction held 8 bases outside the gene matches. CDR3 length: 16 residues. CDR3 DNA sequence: TGTGCCAGCAGCGTAGAGACGGGAGGGCCAGGAGATACGCAGTATTTT. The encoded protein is CASSVETGGPGDTQYF.

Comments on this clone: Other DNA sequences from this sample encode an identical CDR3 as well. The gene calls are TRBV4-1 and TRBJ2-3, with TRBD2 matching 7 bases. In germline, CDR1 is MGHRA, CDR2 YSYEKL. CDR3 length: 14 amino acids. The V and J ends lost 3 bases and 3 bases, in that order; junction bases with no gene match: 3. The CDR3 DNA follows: TGCGCCAGCAGCCACGGACTAGTGACAGATACGCAGTATTTT. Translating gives CASSHGLVTDTQYF.

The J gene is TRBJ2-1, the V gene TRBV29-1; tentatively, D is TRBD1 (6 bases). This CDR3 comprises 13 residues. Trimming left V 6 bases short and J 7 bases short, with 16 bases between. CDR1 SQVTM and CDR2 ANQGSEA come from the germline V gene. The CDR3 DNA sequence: TGCAGCGTAGGGGACAAGGACAAGAATGAGCAGTTCTTC. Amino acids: CSVGDKDKNEQFF.

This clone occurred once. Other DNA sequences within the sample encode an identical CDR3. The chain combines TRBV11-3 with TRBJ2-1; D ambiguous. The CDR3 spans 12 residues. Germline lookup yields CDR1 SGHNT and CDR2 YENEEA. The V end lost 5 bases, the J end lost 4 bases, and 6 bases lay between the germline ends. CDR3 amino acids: CASSARYNEQFF. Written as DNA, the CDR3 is TGTGCCAGCAGCGCACGGTACAATGAGCAGTTCTTC.

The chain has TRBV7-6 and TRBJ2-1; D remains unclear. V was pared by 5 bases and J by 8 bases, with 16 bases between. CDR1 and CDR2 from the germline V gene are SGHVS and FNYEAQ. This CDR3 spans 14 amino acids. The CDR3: CASSPWVGRDEQFF. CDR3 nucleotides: TGTGCCAGCAGCCCGTGGGTTGGGCGCGATGAGCAGTTCTTC.

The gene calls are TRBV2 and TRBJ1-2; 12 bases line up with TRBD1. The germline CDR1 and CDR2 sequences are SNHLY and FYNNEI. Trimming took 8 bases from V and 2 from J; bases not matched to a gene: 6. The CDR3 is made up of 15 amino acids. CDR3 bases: TGTGCCAGCGGGGGGACAGGGGGCTCCAACTATGGCTACACCTTC. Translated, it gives CASGGTGGSNYGYTF.

The CDR3 is CASSQPDRGDGYTF. The DNA for the CDR3 is TGTGCCAGCAGCCAGCCGGACAGGGGAGATGGCTACACCTTC. This rearrangement joins TRBV7-9 to TRBJ1-2; TRBD1 matches at 9 bases. From germline, CDR1 is SEHNR and CDR2 FQNEAQ (reference sequence). The V segment lost 5 bases and the J segment 6 bases; nucleotides outside the gene matches: 7. The CDR3 contains 14 residues.

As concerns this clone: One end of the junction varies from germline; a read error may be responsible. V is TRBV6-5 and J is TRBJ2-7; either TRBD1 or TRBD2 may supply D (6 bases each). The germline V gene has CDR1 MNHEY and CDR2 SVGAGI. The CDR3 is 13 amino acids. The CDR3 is CASSYGGLGSLSF. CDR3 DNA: TGTGCCAGCAGTTACGGGGGGCTAGGTTCCCTGTCCTTC.

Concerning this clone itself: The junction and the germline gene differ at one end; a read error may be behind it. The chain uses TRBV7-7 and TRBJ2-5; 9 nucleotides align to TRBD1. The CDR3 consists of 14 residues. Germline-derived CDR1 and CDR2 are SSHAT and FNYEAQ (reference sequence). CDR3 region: CASSKGQGSETQYF. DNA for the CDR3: TGTGCTAGCAGCAAGGGACAGGGATCAGAGACCCAGTACTTC.

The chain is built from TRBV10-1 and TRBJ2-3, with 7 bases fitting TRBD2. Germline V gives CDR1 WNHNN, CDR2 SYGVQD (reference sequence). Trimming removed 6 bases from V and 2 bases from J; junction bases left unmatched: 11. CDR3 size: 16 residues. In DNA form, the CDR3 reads TGCGCCAGCAGCCCCGCTAGCGGAGGGTTCACAGATACGCAGTATTTT. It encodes CASSPASGGFTDTQYF.

The DNA of the CDR3 is TGTGCCAGCAGTCTTGGAAGGGGCCTCAATCAGCCCCAGCATTTT. Translating gives CASSLGRGLNQPQHF. The rearrangement links TRBV14 to TRBJ1-5, with D possibly TRBD1 on 5 matching bases. V was clipped by 6 bases and J by 3 bases, with 15 bases between them. The CDR3 loop spans 15 amino acids. CDR1 and CDR2 (germline): SGHDN, FVKESK.

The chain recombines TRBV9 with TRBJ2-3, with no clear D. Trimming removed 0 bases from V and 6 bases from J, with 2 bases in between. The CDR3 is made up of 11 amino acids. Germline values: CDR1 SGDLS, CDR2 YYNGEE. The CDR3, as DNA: TGTGCCAGCAGCGTAGTTGATACGCAGTATTTT. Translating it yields CASSVVDTQYF. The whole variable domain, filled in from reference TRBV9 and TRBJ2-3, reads DSGVTQTPKHLITATGQRVTLRCSPRSGDLSVYWYQQSLDQGLQFLIQYYNGEERAKGNILERFSAQQFPDLHSELNLSSLELGDSALYFCASSVVDTQYFGPGTRLTVL.

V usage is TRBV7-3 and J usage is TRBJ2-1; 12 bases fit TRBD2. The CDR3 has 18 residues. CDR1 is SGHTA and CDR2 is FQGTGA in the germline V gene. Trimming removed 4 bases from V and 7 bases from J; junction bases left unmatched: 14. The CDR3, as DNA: TGTGCCAGCAGCTCAGAAGGTCGCACTAGCGGGAGGACGAATGAGCAGTTCTTC. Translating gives CASSSEGRTSGRTNEQFF. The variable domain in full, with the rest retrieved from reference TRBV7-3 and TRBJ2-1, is GAGVSQTPSNKVTEKGKYVELRCDPISGHTALYWYRQSLGQGPEFLIYFQGTGAADDSGLPNDRFFAVRPEGSVSTLKIQRTERGDSAVYLCASSSEGRTSGRTNEQFFGPGTRLTVL.

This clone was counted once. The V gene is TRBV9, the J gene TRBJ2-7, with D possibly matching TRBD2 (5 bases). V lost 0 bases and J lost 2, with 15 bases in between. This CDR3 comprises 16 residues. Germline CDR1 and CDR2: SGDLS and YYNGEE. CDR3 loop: CASSVDPSHSAYEQYF. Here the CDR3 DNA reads TGTGCCAGCAGCGTAGACCCTAGCCACTCCGCCTACGAGCAGTACTTC.

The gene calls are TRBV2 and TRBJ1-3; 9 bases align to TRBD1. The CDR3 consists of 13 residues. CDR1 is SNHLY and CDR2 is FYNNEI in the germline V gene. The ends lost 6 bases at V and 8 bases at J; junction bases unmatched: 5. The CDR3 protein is CASSVQGADTIYF. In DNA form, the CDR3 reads TGTGCCAGCAGCGTACAGGGGGCGGACACCATATATTTT. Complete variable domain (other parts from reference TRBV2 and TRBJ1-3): EPEVTQTPSHQVTQMGQEVILRCVPISNHLYFYWYRQILGQKVEFLVSFYNNEISEKSEIFDDQFSVERPDGSNFTLKIRSTKLEDSAMYFCASSVQGADTIYFGEGSWLTVV.

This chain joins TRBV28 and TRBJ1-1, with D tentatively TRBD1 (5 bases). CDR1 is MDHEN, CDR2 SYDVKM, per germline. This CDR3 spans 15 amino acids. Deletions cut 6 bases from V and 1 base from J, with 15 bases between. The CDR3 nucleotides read TGTGCCAGCAGCATAGGACGGGGCTGGAACACTGAAGCTTTCTTT. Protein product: CASSIGRGWNTEAFF.